This TCR beta chain was sequenced in a study of blood T cell repertoires in COVID-19 (dated by TCRdb to about 2020). Background on the whole study: Samples covering the acute and convalescent phases of COVID-19 were provided by collaborators in the United States, Italy and Spain. The material from the prospective study consisted of cDNA or gDNA derived from T cells, B-cell-depleted T cells, or PBMCs. Subjects who had been exposed to COVID-19, were actively infected with it, or had recovered from it provided the deeply sampled blood TCRbeta repertoires that made up the dataset. A freely available public database, intended as a resource for researchers studying the immune response to SARS-CoV-2, is where the repertoires were released. The samples were drawn from two sources: the first 160 participants of the ongoing ImmuneRACE study, and about 1,300 subjects contributed by 6 global collaborators. The sample metadata nearly always contained a de-identified subject ID, COVID-19 status, age in years and sex. Where available, HLA class I and class II types were obtained from metadata supplied by the sample provider rather than from assay-based typing.

The collaborating institutions used their own protocols to collect whole blood in K2EDTA tubes. For TCRbeta analysis, collaborator samples were shipped as frozen whole blood, as isolated PBMCs, or as DNA extracted from either sample type. The immunoSEQ Assay, a bias-controlled multiplex PCR, was used to amplify TCRbeta CDR3 regions from genomic DNA. As for the original processing: The number of nucleated cells in each sample was estimated from the amplification of reference gene primers within the assay. To quantify the absolute abundance of each unique TCRbeta CDR3 rearrangement, sequence reads were collapsed and filtered. Productive Simpson clonality was computed per sample as the square root of Simpson's diversity index over productive rearrangements. TCRdb stores this immuneACCESS table with in-frame sequences only. Part of the clones is absent; in the studies checked, under half of the shortfall reflects unresolved V genes, and no reason is known for the rest. V and J calls plus clone size are reproduced from that table; the DNA served to infer D and trimming. The table for this sample lists 50,000 or so clones; 85% to 95% of them were counted only once. Less than 10% of the sample is in the top ten clones.

Study-wide conclusions, independent of this receptor: How much clinical and demographic metadata was included differed by source and by participant, and the metadata was provided uncurated.

This clone was seen once. No cognate antigen has been identified for it. The sample holds no much larger clone one base away, and base qualities are not on file. The CDR3 starts with the cysteine, ends with the phenylalanine, and has 15 residues. Only the CDR3 DNA is retained, 45 bases long and in frame from the first base. V has 5 bases trimmed and J has 4 bases trimmed; junction bases matching no gene number 7. The germline V gene (reference sequence) provides CDR1 MNHNY and CDR2 SVGAGI. The sequence is built from TRBV6-6 and TRBJ1-3; 8 bases in the junction line up with TRBD1. Sequenced: peripheral blood. The clonotype originates from a woman older than 75 with acute or convalescent COVID-19. Read as DNA, the sequence is TGTGCCAGCAGTAGCGCAGGGGGCGCGGGAAACACCATATATTTT. This sequence encodes CASSSAGGAGNTIYF.